Following are 21 T cell receptor beta chains from one sample sequenced in a study of blood T cell repertoires in COVID-19. The data were produced by immunoSEQ multiplex PCR, yet TCRdb's version contains in-frame clones alone and is incomplete. The top ten hold around 2.5% of the sample, which has around 300,000 clones, about 85% seen once. Sequencing was carried out using PBMCs or T cells enriched from blood (not recorded which). These receptors all stem from a woman in her 50s who had recovered from COVID-19.

The gene calls are TRBV5-6 and TRBJ1-2, with TRBD1 identical over 8 bases. Trimming took 5 bases from V and 6 from J; bases not matched to a gene: 9. In germline, CDR1 is SGHDT, CDR2 YYEEEE. The CDR3 totals 14 residues. CDR3 residues: CASSLGQGAHGYTF. The CDR3 DNA reads TGTGCCAGCAGTTTAGGACAGGGTGCACATGGCTACACCTTC.

The chain carries TRBV27 and TRBJ2-5, with 11 nucleotides matching TRBD2. This CDR3 spans 16 amino acids. V lost 6 bases, J lost 2 bases, and 8 bases stayed unmatched. CDR1 is MNHEY and CDR2 is SMNVEV in the germline V gene (reference sequence). CDR3 loop: CASSPRLAGTQETQYF. The CDR3 nucleotides are TGTGCCAGCAGCCCTAGACTAGCGGGAACTCAAGAGACCCAGTACTTC.

The V and J genes are TRBV27 and TRBJ1-1, with 7 bases that match TRBD1. This CDR3 has 16 amino acids. The V gene's germline CDR1 is MNHEY and CDR2 SMNVEV (reference sequence). V lost 2 bases to trimming and J lost 3 bases; unmatched junction nucleotides: 9. The CDR3 loop reads CASSLRSRDRYTEAFF. CDR3 nucleotide sequence: TGTGCCAGCAGTTTACGTTCCAGGGACAGATACACTGAAGCTTTCTTT.

V and J are TRBV9 and TRBJ2-7; 11 bases line up with TRBD2. This CDR3 is 13 amino acids long. Germline values: CDR1 SGDLS, CDR2 YYNGEE. Trimming cost V 0 bases and J 7 bases; bases outside gene matches: 0. CDR3 in DNA: TGTGCCAGCAGCGTAGGACTAGCGGGAGAGCAGTACTTC. Its protein product is CASSVGLAGEQYF.

The J gene is TRBJ2-6, the V gene TRBV3-1 (or the pseudogene TRBV3-2); D is undetermined. V was pared by 0 bases and J by 0 bases, with 3 bases between. The CDR3 loop spans 15 amino acids. Germline V CDR1 and CDR2: LGHDT, YNNKEL (reference sequence). The CDR3 protein is CASSQDFSGANVLTF. Written as DNA, the CDR3 is TGTGCCAGCAGCCAAGACTTCTCTGGGGCCAACGTCCTGACTTTC.

The chain combines TRBV5-1 with TRBJ1-2, with TRBD1 identical over 8 bases. This CDR3 contains 15 residues. CDR1 is SGHRS and CDR2 is YFSETQ in the germline V gene. J lost 8 bases, V lost 1 base, and 10 bases had no gene match. Here the CDR3 reads CASSLTTGTGKGYTF. CDR3 bases: TGCGCCAGCAGCTTGACTACCGGGACAGGTAAAGGCTACACCTTC.

V gene TRBV5-1 combines with J gene TRBJ1-2, with 8 bases fitting TRBD1. Germline V CDR1 and CDR2: SGHRS, YFSETQ. The CDR3 contains 16 residues. V trimming: 2 bases; J trimming: 8 bases; junction bases outside the gene matches: 14. The CDR3 coding sequence is TGCGCCAGCAGCTTCTTAGGACAGGGTGCGGTTGGCGGCTACACCTTC. Translation gives CASSFLGQGAVGGYTF.

V and J are TRBV6-1 and TRBJ1-2; D is ambiguous. Germline CDR1 is MNHNS and CDR2 is SASEGT. Deletions cut 2 bases from V and 0 bases from J, with 4 bases between. The CDR3 is 13 residues long. The CDR3, as DNA: TGTGCCAGCAGTGAACTAGCTAACTATGGCTACACCTTC. Residues: CASSELANYGYTF.

CDR3 sequence reads: CASSLSSGNEQYF. The DNA of the CDR3 is TGTGCCAGCAGTTTATCGTCAGGGAACGAGCAGTACTTC. V is TRBV27 and J is TRBJ2-7, with a possible D match to TRBD1 (5 bases). Germline-derived CDR1 and CDR2 are MNHEY and SMNVEV (reference sequence). V lost 0 bases to trimming and J lost 5 bases, with 8 bases between them. The CDR3 has 13 amino acids.

The chain combines TRBV5-1 with TRBJ1-1, with unresolved D. V was cut by 0 bases and J by 5 bases, with 8 bases left in between. CDR1 and CDR2 (germline): SGHRS, YFSETQ. The CDR3 consists of 13 residues. CDR3 bases: TGCGCCAGCAGCTTGGAGCAGGTTACTGAAGCTTTCTTT. Residues: CASSLEQVTEAFF.

The V and J genes are TRBV10-3 and TRBJ2-7, with D perhaps matching TRBD1 (5 bases). The CDR3 totals 13 residues. CDR1 and CDR2 (germline): ENHRY, SYGVKD. The germline V and J ends were trimmed by 4 bases and 5 bases, with 12 bases remaining between them. CDR3 protein: CAISGAGMDEQYF. CDR3 DNA sequence: TGTGCCATCAGTGGGGCAGGGATGGACGAGCAGTACTTC.

J is TRBJ1-1 and V is TRBV27; weak D call: TRBD1 (5 bases). V was cut by 6 bases and J by 1 base, with 9 bases left in between. This CDR3 has 13 amino acids. Germline CDR1 reads MNHEY; CDR2 reads SMNVEV (reference sequence). This CDR3 reads CASRGGGNTEAFF. The CDR3 DNA reads TGTGCCAGCAGGGGGGGAGGGAACACTGAAGCTTTCTTT.

This chain uses TRBV2 with TRBJ2-1; D is perhaps TRBD1 (6 bases). Germline CDR1 SNHLY, CDR2 FYNNEI. The CDR3 consists of 14 residues. The V end was cut by 5 bases, the J end by 2 bases, with 10 bases between. The CDR3 loop reads CASSSQGTYNEQFF. Here the CDR3 DNA reads TGTGCCAGCAGTTCACAGGGAACCTACAATGAGCAGTTCTTC.

The CDR3 spells CASSFKTRRNGELFF. CDR3 DNA sequence: TGTGCCAGCAGTTTCAAGACTAGGCGGAACGGGGAGCTGTTTTTT. V and J are TRBV28 and TRBJ2-2, with D possibly being TRBD2 (6 bases). The CDR3 runs 15 residues. Trimming pared 3 bases from V and 7 bases from J, leaving 15 bases between. CDR1 and CDR2 from the germline V gene are MDHEN and SYDVKM.

V gene TRBV13 combines with J gene TRBJ2-2, with TRBD1 matching 7 bases. Germline CDR1 and CDR2: PRHDT and FYEKMQ (reference sequence). The V gene end was trimmed by 5 bases and the J gene end by 3 bases; junction bases not matched to a gene: 6. The CDR3 runs 15 residues. CDR3: CASSPRRGYTGELFF. CDR3 DNA: TGTGCCAGCAGCCCACGCAGGGGGTACACCGGGGAGCTGTTTTTT.

The J gene is TRBJ1-6, the V gene TRBV5-1, with 8 bases that match TRBD1. Germline V gene data show CDR1 as SGHRS and CDR2 as YFSETQ. The CDR3 is made up of 15 amino acids. V lost 7 bases, J lost 10 bases, and 13 bases stayed unmatched. The CDR3 nucleotides are TGCGCCAGCGGTTTAACAGGGGGTAGGGAGTCACCCCTCCACTTT. Protein sequence: CASGLTGGRESPLHF.

V and J are TRBV7-9 and TRBJ1-5; maybe TRBD1 (5 bases). Trimming stripped 1 base from V and 1 base from J, with 8 bases between. Germline V lookup: CDR1 SEHNR, CDR2 FQNEAQ (reference sequence). The CDR3 extends over 15 amino acids. CDR3 sequence reads: CASSLVGQSNQPQHF. The CDR3 DNA follows: TGTGCCAGCAGCTTAGTGGGGCAGAGCAATCAGCCCCAGCATTTT.

The CDR3 loop reads CASSRSSGGAELEQFF. In DNA, the CDR3 is TGTGCCAGCAGCCGTAGTAGCGGGGGGGCCGAACTTGAGCAGTTCTTC. V is TRBV9 and J is TRBJ2-1, with 11 nucleotides matching TRBD2. With V trimmed by 4 bases and J by 9 bases, 12 bases remained unmatched. The CDR3 is made up of 16 amino acids. Germline values: CDR1 SGDLS, CDR2 YYNGEE.

This chain links TRBV19 with TRBJ2-5, with D tentatively TRBD1 (6 bases). The V gene lost 6 bases and the J gene lost 3 bases, with 14 bases spanning the gap. From germline, CDR1 is LNHDA and CDR2 SQIVND (reference sequence). This CDR3 comprises 14 residues. In DNA form, the CDR3 reads TGTGCCAGTAGCTTGGGGCAGGGGAAAGAGACCCAGTACTTC. It translates to CASSLGQGKETQYF. Variable domain in full (rest from reference TRBV19 and TRBJ2-5): DGGITQSPKYLFRKEGQNVTLSCEQNLNHDAMYWYRQDPGQGLRLIYYSQIVNDFQKGDIAEGYSVSREKKESFPLTVTSAQKNPTAFYLCASSLGQGKETQYFGPGTRLLVL.

The chain uses TRBV7-8 and TRBJ1-1, with D hard to call. The V end lost 2 bases, the J end lost 3 bases, and 10 bases lay between the germline ends. The germline gives CDR1 SGHVS, CDR2 FQNEAQ. The CDR3 extends over 14 amino acids. The CDR3: CASSLTGFDTEAFF. The CDR3 coding sequence is TGTGCCAGCAGCTTAACCGGGTTCGACACTGAAGCTTTCTTT. Variable domain in full (rest from reference TRBV7-8 and TRBJ1-1): GAGVSQSPRYKVAKRGQDVALRCDPISGHVSLFWYQQALGQGPEFLTYFQNEAQLDKSGLPSDRFFAERPEGSVSTLKIQRTQQEDSAVYLCASSLTGFDTEAFFGQGTRLTVV.

J is TRBJ2-2 and V is TRBV27; 7 bases are shared with TRBD2. From germline, CDR1 is MNHEY and CDR2 SMNVEV (reference sequence). V shed 4 bases and J 6 bases; nucleotides not matched to a gene: 8. The CDR3 has 15 residues. The CDR3 region has the DNA TGTGCCAGCAGTTCGGCGGGAGTCTCTCCCGGGGAGCTGTTTTTT. Protein sequence: CASSSAGVSPGELFF.